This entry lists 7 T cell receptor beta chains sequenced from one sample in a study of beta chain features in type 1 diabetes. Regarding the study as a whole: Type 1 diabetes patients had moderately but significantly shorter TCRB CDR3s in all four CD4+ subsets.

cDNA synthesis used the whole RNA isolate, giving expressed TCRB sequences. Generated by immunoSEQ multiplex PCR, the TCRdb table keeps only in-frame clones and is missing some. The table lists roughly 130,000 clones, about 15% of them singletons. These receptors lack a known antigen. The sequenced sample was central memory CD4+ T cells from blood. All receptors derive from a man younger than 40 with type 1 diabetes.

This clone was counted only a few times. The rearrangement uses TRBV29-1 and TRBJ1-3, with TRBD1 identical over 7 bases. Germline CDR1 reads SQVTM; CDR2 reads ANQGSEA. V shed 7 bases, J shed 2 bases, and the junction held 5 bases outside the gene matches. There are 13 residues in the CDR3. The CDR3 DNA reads TGCAGCGGGGCAGGGGGACCTGGAAACACCATATATTTT. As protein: CSGAGGPGNTIYF.

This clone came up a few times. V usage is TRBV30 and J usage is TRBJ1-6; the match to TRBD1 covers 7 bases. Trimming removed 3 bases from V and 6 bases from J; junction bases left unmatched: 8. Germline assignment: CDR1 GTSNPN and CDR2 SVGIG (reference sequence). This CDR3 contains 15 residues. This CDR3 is CAWRSDRVSNSPLHF. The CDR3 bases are TGTGCCTGGAGGTCTGACAGGGTATCTAATTCACCCCTCCACTTT.

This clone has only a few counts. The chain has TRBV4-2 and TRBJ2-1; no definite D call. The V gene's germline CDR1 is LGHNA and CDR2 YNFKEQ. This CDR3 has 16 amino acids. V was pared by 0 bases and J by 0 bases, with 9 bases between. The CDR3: CASSQDPHSSYNEQFF. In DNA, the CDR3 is TGTGCCAGCAGCCAAGACCCGCATAGCTCCTACAATGAGCAGTTCTTC.

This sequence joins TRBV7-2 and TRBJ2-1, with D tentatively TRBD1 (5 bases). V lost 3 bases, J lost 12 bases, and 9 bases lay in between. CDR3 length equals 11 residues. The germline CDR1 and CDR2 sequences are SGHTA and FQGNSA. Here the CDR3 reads CASSFGQTQFF. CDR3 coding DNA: TGTGCCAGCAGCTTCGGACAAACGCAGTTCTTC.

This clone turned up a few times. CDR3 sequence: CASSWTALSQETQYF. The CDR3 region has the DNA TGTGCCAGTAGTTGGACAGCCCTGAGCCAAGAGACCCAGTACTTC. The V gene is TRBV19, the J gene TRBJ2-5, with D tentatively TRBD1 (6 bases). The germline CDR1 and CDR2 sequences are LNHDA and SQIVND (reference sequence). There are 15 residues in the CDR3. Trimming shortened V by 5 bases and J by 1 base, and 14 bases separated the two germline ends.

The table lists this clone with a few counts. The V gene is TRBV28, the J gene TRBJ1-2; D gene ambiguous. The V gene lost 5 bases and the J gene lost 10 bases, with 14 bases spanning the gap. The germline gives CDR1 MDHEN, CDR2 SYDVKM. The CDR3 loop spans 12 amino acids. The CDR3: CASSQTDMDYTF. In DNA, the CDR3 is TGTGCCAGCAGTCAAACCGATATGGACTACACCTTC.

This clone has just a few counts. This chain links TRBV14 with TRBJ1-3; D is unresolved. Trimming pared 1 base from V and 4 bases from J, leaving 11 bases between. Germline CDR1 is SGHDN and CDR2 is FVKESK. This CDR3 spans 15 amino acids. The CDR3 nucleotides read TGTGCCAGCAGCCAAGGAGTAGCAACCGGAAACACCATATATTTT. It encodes CASSQGVATGNTIYF.